Below, 14 T cell receptor beta chains from the same sample are listed, as sequenced in a study of PD-1 blockade in mismatch repair-deficient tumors. Profiled with immunoSEQ multiplex PCR; TCRdb holds only in-frame clones, not every one. The repertoire holds tens of thousands of clones, with 70% to 80% as singletons. The sample was peripheral blood, taken 2 weeks after starting pembrolizumab. These receptors all stem from an adult with mismatch repair-deficient cancer.

The J gene is TRBJ1-1, the V gene TRBV7-9; 8 nucleotides align to TRBD1. V trimming: 5 bases; J trimming: 5 bases; junction bases outside the gene matches: 1. The CDR3 has 12 amino acids. Germline V gives CDR1 SEHNR, CDR2 FQNEAQ (reference sequence). The CDR3, as DNA: TGTGCCAGCAGCACAGGGGGAACTGAAGCTTTCTTT. It codes for CASSTGGTEAFF.

The CDR3 sequence: CASSAGTGGTYEQYF. In DNA, the CDR3 is TGTGCCAGCAGCGCGGGGACAGGGGGTACCTACGAGCAGTACTTC. The chain links TRBV5-5 to TRBJ2-7; TRBD1 agrees at 11 bases. CDR1 and CDR2 (germline): SGHKS, YYEKEE (reference sequence). After removal of 4 bases from V and 2 bases from J, the junction contained 5 bases not matched to a gene. The CDR3 contains 15 residues.

The chain carries TRBV29-1 and TRBJ1-2; no clear D. The V end was cut by 6 bases, the J end by 0 bases, with 14 bases between. The CDR3 length is 14 residues. CDR1 SQVTM and CDR2 ANQGSEA come from the germline V gene. CDR3 in DNA: TGCAGCGTCCGACCCCGTCTAGCTAACTATGGCTACACCTTC. This codes for CSVRPRLANYGYTF.

The chain links TRBV5-1 to TRBJ2-1; D possibly corresponds to TRBD2 (6 bases). Germline V lookup: CDR1 SGHRS, CDR2 YFSETQ. The CDR3 extends over 16 amino acids. Between the trimmed V and J ends, which lost 0 bases and 7 bases, there was a span of 17 bases. In DNA form, the CDR3 reads TGCGCCAGCAGCTTGGCGCGGGACCGCCGAGGTAATGAGCAGTTCTTC. This codes for CASSLARDRRGNEQFF.

J is TRBJ2-2 and V is TRBV4-1; 10 positions agree with TRBD1. The CDR3 runs to 18 residues. Trimming took 1 base from V and 5 from J; bases not matched to a gene: 10. CDR1 MGHRA and CDR2 YSYEKL come from the germline V gene. CDR3 amino acids: CASSQGGRQGARTGELFF. The DNA of the CDR3 is TGCGCCAGCAGCCAAGGGGGGAGACAGGGGGCAAGAACCGGGGAGCTGTTTTTT.

The V call is TRBV7-9, the J call TRBJ2-7; TRBD1 is a possible D gene (7 bases). Germline loops: CDR1 SEHNR, CDR2 FQNEAQ (reference sequence). The CDR3 runs 18 residues. Trimming stripped 5 bases from V and 7 bases from J, with 30 bases between. In DNA form, the CDR3 reads TGTGCCAGCAGCCCAGGAGGGGGCAGGGCCCTTCCCAGCGGGGAGCAGTACTTC. Translated: CASSPGGGRALPSGEQYF.

The V gene is TRBV6-5, the J gene TRBJ1-1, with unresolved D. The CDR3 consists of 13 residues. Germline values: CDR1 MNHEY, CDR2 SVGAGI. Trimming took off 5 bases at V and 5 bases at J, with 12 bases between the two ends. The CDR3 sequence: CASSPNGFTEAFF. For the CDR3, the DNA is TGTGCCAGCAGTCCCAACGGATTTACTGAAGCTTTCTTT.

The V gene is TRBV14, the J gene TRBJ1-4; D possibly corresponds to TRBD1 (5 bases). V was cut by 0 bases and J by 7 bases, with 6 bases left in between. Germline V lookup: CDR1 SGHDN, CDR2 FVKESK. The CDR3 runs to 13 residues. In DNA form, the CDR3 reads TGTGCCAGCAGCCAAGAGACAGTTGAAAAACTGTTTTTT. Residues: CASSQETVEKLFF.

The chain is built from TRBV5-1 and TRBJ2-5; tentatively, D is TRBD2 (6 bases). The length of the CDR3 is 14 residues. V lost 2 bases to trimming and J lost 2 bases, with 10 bases between them. Germline assignment: CDR1 SGHRS and CDR2 YFSETQ. The CDR3 bases are TGCGCCAGCAGCTTAGCGGGTCAACAAGAGACCCAGTACTTC. It codes for CASSLAGQQETQYF.

As concerns this clone: The junction departs from germline at one end; a sequencing error may be responsible. This chain joins TRBV29-1 and TRBJ1-2, with D hard to call. This CDR3 spans 12 amino acids. Germline V gene data show CDR1 as SQVTM and CDR2 as ANQGSEA. The CDR3 protein is CSVESTVYGYIF. Written as DNA, the CDR3 is TGCAGCGTTGAAAGTACAGTCTATGGCTACATCTTC.

This clone has just a few counts. The CDR3 DNA sequence: TGCAGCGTTGACGAACTAGCGGGAGTCAATGAGCAGTTCTTC. It translates to CSVDELAGVNEQFF. The rearrangement links TRBV29-1 to TRBJ2-1; 11 bases line up with TRBD2. The V gene end was trimmed by 3 bases and the J gene end by 6 bases; junction bases not matched to a gene: 4. The CDR3 totals 14 residues. CDR1 is SQVTM, CDR2 ANQGSEA, per germline.

The chain couples TRBV6-1 to TRBJ1-4; 7 bases agree with TRBD1. The CDR3 contains 15 residues. V lost 4 bases and J lost 8; bases outside the gene matches: 10. Germline CDR1 reads MNHNS; CDR2 reads SASEGT. DNA for the CDR3: TGTGCCAGCAGTGTGGGGGGCAGGGGGAGAGAAAAACTGTTTTTT. This gives the protein CASSVGGRGREKLFF.

The chain recombines TRBV29-1 with TRBJ2-7, with 7 bases fitting TRBD2. V trimming: 4 bases; J trimming: 4 bases; junction bases outside the gene matches: 7. The germline CDR1 and CDR2 sequences are SQVTM and ANQGSEA. This CDR3 is built from 13 residues. This CDR3 reads CSVGGGGGYEQYF. DNA for the CDR3: TGCAGCGTTGGCGGGGGAGGAGGGTACGAGCAGTACTTC.

V and J are TRBV2 and TRBJ2-7, with TRBD2 identical over 9 bases. There are 19 residues in the CDR3. Germline CDR1 reads SNHLY; CDR2 reads FYNNEI. After removal of 1 base from V and 2 bases from J, the junction contained 15 bases not matched to a gene. Here the CDR3 reads CASSEGVWREGRSAYEQYF. As DNA, the CDR3 is TGTGCCAGCAGTGAAGGGGTCTGGCGGGAGGGCCGTTCTGCCTACGAGCAGTACTTC.